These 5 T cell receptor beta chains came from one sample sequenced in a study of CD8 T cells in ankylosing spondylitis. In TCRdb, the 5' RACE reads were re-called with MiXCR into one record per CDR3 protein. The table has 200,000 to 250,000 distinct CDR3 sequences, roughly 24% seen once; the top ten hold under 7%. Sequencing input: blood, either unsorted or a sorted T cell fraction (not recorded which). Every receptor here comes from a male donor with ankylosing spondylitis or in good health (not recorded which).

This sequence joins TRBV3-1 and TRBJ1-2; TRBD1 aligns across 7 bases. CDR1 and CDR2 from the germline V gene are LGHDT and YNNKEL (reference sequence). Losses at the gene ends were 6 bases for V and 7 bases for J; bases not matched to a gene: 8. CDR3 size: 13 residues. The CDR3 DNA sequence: TGTGCCAGCAGAGATTCGACAGGGTCTGGCTACACCTTC. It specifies CASRDSTGSGYTF.

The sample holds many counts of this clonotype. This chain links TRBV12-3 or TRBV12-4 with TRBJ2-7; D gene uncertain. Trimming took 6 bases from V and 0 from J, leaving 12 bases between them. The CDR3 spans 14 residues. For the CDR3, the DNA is TGTGCCAGCAGAAAAGGGATTAGCTCCTACGAGCAGTACTTC. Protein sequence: CASRKGISSYEQYF.

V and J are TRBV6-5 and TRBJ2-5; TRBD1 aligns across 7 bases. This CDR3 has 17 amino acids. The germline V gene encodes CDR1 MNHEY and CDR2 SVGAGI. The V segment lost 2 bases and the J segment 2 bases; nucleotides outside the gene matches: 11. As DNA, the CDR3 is TGTGCCAGCAGTTACCAGATTGGGGCAGGGGGACAAGAGACCCAGTACTTC. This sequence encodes CASSYQIGAGGQETQYF.

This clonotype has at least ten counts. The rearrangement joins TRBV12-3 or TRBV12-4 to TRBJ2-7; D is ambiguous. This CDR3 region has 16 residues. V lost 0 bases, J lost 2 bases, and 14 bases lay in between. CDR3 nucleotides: TGTGCCAGCAGTTTAGCGGTGGCTCGCCTTACCTACGAGCAGTACTTC. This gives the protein CASSLAVARLTYEQYF.

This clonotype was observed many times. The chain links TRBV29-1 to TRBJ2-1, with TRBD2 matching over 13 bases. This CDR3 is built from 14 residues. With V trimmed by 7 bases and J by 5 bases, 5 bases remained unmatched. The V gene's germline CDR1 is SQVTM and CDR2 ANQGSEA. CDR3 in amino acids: CSELLAGGNNEQFF. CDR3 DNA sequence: TGCAGCGAACTACTAGCGGGAGGGAACAATGAGCAGTTCTTC.